This TCR beta chain stems from a study of regulatory and conventional T cells in RAG deficiency. Broader study findings: Omenn patients showed >85% Treg-Tconv overlap and shorter CDR3 lengths.

Genomic DNA came from blood conventional CD4+ T cells gated CD25-low CD127-high. After removal of 1 base from V and 4 bases from J, the junction contained 3 bases not matched to a gene. Per germline, CDR1 SGHVS and CDR2 FQNEAQ. This CDR3 is built from 14 residues. Clones were read by immunoSEQ multiplex PCR, and TCRdb kept only the in-frame ones, dropping some. Of about 12,000 clones in the sample, 93% were seen once. As to this clone: The target antigen is unknown.

Another study also made use of these data, one on regulatory T cells. From that report: The primer mix had 52 TRBV and 13 TRBJ primers.

The origin of this receptor is a human donor in good health. This chain uses TRBV7-8 with TRBJ2-7; 8 bases align to TRBD1. The sequencing input was CD4+ effector T cells sorted from blood. For the CDR3, the DNA is TGTGCCAGCAGCTTAGGCGGACAGGGTTACGAGCAGTACTTC. Amino acids: CASSLGGQGYEQYF.